This T cell receptor (beta chain) was found in a study of blood T cells in healthy people across ages. Through a sample-barcoded 5' primer and a J-beta primer mix, a second PCR was run for about 6 to 11 cycles. Via MiXCR, TCRdb re-called the 5' RACE reads, giving one row per CDR3 protein. Found here are hundreds of thousands of distinct CDR3 sequences, roughly 26% of them singletons; the top ten hold about 3%. V gave up 10 bases and J gave up 2 bases, with 2 bases separating them. The CDR3 spans 9 residues. CDR1 and CDR2 (germline): WNHNN, SYGVQD (reference sequence). This clonotype was observed at least ten times. The sample was also reused in another study, on T cells of mothers and their children.

Sequences were obtained from blood. The chain is built from TRBV10-1 and TRBJ2-5; no reliable D call. The clonotype was recovered from a boy under 18 in good health. The CDR3 DNA follows: TGCGCCAAGCAAGAGACCCAGTACTTC. Encoded protein: CAKQETQYF.